The rows below give T cell receptor beta chains drawn from one sample of a study of blood T cell repertoires in COVID-19. Here immunoSEQ multiplex PCR was the method, and the copy in TCRdb shows in-frame clones only, minus some. The data hold over 250,000 clones, with about 87% observed a single time. The source material was peripheral blood. Receptors were obtained from a woman aged 40 to 50 who had recovered from COVID-19. CDR3s include the opening cysteine and the closing phenylalanine or tryptophan. The D gene is left open where the match is weak. Clone size appears in some rows only: once, few, many, or a class for an expanded clone.

.	.	TRBV29-1	TRBJ2-1	TGCAGCGTTGATCCCTACGGGGTAAGCTCCTACAATGAGCAGTTCTTC	CSVDPYGVSSYNEQFF
.	TRBD2	TRBV5-1	TRBJ2-3	TGCGCCAGCAGCAATAGCGGGGGGGCCGGAGATACGCAGTATTTT	CASSNSGGAGDTQYF
.	.	TRBV7-6	TRBJ1-6	TGTGCCAGCAGCCAAGACGGGATTCCTAATTCACCCCTCCACTTT	CASSQDGIPNSPLHF
.	.	TRBV7-9	TRBJ2-7	TGTGCCAGCAGCCGGGCAGGGGTTTGGTCCTACGAGCAGTACTTC	CASSRAGVWSYEQYF
.	.	TRBV20-1	TRBJ1-1	TGCAGTGCTAGGACAGGCTGGGAAGCTTTCTTT	CSARTGWEAFF
.	TRBD1	TRBV7-9	TRBJ2-7	TGTGCCAGCAGCTTCACAGGGGGCACCTACGAGCAGTACTTC	CASSFTGGTYEQYF
.	TRBD2	TRBV15	TRBJ2-7	TGTGCCACCAGCAGAGGAAAGGGAGGGTATCTTTACGAGCAGTACTTC	CATSRGKGGYLYEQYF
.	TRBD2	TRBV9	TRBJ2-3	TGTGCCAGCAGCGCAATAGCGGGGGCGCTCACAGATACGCAGTATTTT	CASSAIAGALTDTQYF
.	.	TRBV9	TRBJ2-2	TGTGCCAGCAGCGTAGTCGGTACGACCGGGGAGCTGTTTTTT	CASSVVGTTGELFF
.	TRBD2	TRBV3-1/TRBV3-2	TRBJ2-5	TGTGCCAGCAGCCTGGTATGGGGGGGGGAGACCCAGTACTTC	CASSLVWGGETQYF
.	.	TRBV7-9	TRBJ2-7	TGTGCCAGCAGCTTAGTCCAGGGTTCCGAGCAGTACTTC	CASSLVQGSEQYF
.	.	TRBV7-2	TRBJ2-7	TGTGCCAGCAGCTTACGACAGGGAGGCGAGCAGTACTTC	CASSLRQGGEQYF
.	.	TRBV7-9	TRBJ1-1	TGTGCCAGCAGCGCCCGGGGAGGGGAAGGCACTGAAGCTTTCTTT	CASSARGGEGTEAFF
.	TRBD2	TRBV6-4	TRBJ2-2	TGTGCCAGCAGTTACGGGACTAGCGGGGGCCTCCGGGAGCTGTTTTTT	CASSYGTSGGLRELFF
.	.	TRBV29-1	TRBJ1-1	TGCAGCGTTTCCGTACGGGATGAAGCTTTCTTT	CSVSVRDEAFF
.	.	TRBV7-2	TRBJ2-7	TGTGCCAGCAGCCCCGGTCTGGACTACTACGAGCAGTACTTC	CASSPGLDYYEQYF
.	.	TRBV4-2	TRBJ2-1	TGTGCCAGCAGCCGCGACCAGGGCTGGTACAATGAGCAGTTCTTC	CASSRDQGWYNEQFF
.	TRBD2	TRBV5-1	TRBJ2-5	TGCGCCAGCAGCTTCCCGAGTTCTTATAGCGGGGGGGCCGAGGAGACCCAGTACTTC	CASSFPSSYSGGAEETQYF
.	.	TRBV5-1	TRBJ1-4	TGCGCCAGTCACCCGGGGGGAACTAATGAAAAACTGTTTTTT	CASHPGGTNEKLFF
few	.	TRBV5-4	TRBJ1-1	TGTGCCAGCAGCTTGTCTCGGGGGACTGAAGCTTTCTTT	CASSLSRGTEAFF
few	TRBD1	TRBV4-1	TRBJ2-7	TGCGCCAGCAGTGTAGGACAGGGAAGCTACGAGCAGTACTTC	CASSVGQGSYEQYF
.	.	TRBV30	TRBJ1-1	TGTGCCTGGAGTGTCGCAGTTGGCACTGAAGCTTTCTTT	CAWSVAVGTEAFF
few	.	TRBV7-2	TRBJ1-2	TGTGCCAGCAGCTTAGAAACAGGGCTTAACTATGGCTACACCTTC	CASSLETGLNYGYTF
.	TRBD1	TRBV15	TRBJ2-7	TGTGCCACCGCCTTCGGGACAGGGGGCTACGAGCAGTACTTC	CATAFGTGGYEQYF
.	.	TRBV5-1	TRBJ2-1	TGCGCCAGCAGCTTGGTGGACTTATCGGAGGATGAGCAGTTCTTC	CASSLVDLSEDEQFF
.	.	TRBV3-1/TRBV3-2	TRBJ2-7	TGTGCCAGCAGCCAAGATCTTTTCGCGACCTACGAGCAGTACTTC	CASSQDLFATYEQYF
once	.	TRBV9	TRBJ2-3	TGTGCCAGCAGCGTAGTGGAGACGTTCACAGATACGCAGTATTTT	CASSVVETFTDTQYF
.	TRBD1	TRBV6-1	TRBJ1-2	TGTGCCAGCAGTGCCGCGGACAGGGTCTATGGCTACACCTTC	CASSAADRVYGYTF
.	.	TRBV27	TRBJ2-2	TGTGCCAGCAGTTCGATCGGAACAGGGAACACCGGGGAGCTGTTTTTT	CASSSIGTGNTGELFF
.	.	TRBV5-6	TRBJ1-6	TGTGCCAGCAGCTTTACAGGGTTGGCCTCACCCCTCCACTTT	CASSFTGLASPLHF
.	.	TRBV9	TRBJ2-7	TGTGCCAGCAGCGCGCAGGGAAAGTACTCGGAGCAGTACTTC	CASSAQGKYSEQYF
.	.	TRBV2	TRBJ2-7	TGTGCCAGCAGTGAAGCGCTTGGGCGAGTAGGAAAGTCCTACGAGCAGTACTTC	CASSEALGRVGKSYEQYF
.	TRBD1	TRBV5-1	TRBJ1-3	TGCGCCAGCAGCTTAGGGGACAGTTTTGGAAACACCATATATTTT	CASSLGDSFGNTIYF
.	TRBD2	TRBV5-6	TRBJ2-3	TGTGCCAGCAGCTTGAGGACTAGCGGGGGGGTGGGCACAGATACGCAGTATTTT	CASSLRTSGGVGTDTQYF
.	.	TRBV12-5	TRBJ1-1	TGTGCTAGTGCCCTCGGGACACCGAACACTGAAGCTTTCTTT	CASALGTPNTEAFF
.	TRBD1	TRBV7-9	TRBJ2-5	TGTGCCAGCAGCTTAGTGGCAGGGGGAGAGACCCAGTACTTC	CASSLVAGGETQYF
.	TRBD2	TRBV30	TRBJ2-3	TGTGCCTGGAGTGTAAAATACCATCCCTCGGGGGGGCCGATCGATAGTAACACAGATACGCAGTATTTT	CAWSVKYHPSGGPIDSNTDTQYF
.	TRBD1	TRBV6-1	TRBJ1-6	TGTGCCAGCAGTGGAGGGACAGGGCGGACCTATAATTCACCCCTCCACTTT	CASSGGTGRTYNSPLHF
.	.	TRBV5-1	TRBJ1-1	TGCGCCAGCAGCTTGTCGTCCTACGACACTGAAGCTTTCTTT	CASSLSSYDTEAFF
.	.	TRBV9	TRBJ2-7	TGTGCCAGCAGCGTAGGGGCAGGGTTTTACGAGCAGTACTTC	CASSVGAGFYEQYF